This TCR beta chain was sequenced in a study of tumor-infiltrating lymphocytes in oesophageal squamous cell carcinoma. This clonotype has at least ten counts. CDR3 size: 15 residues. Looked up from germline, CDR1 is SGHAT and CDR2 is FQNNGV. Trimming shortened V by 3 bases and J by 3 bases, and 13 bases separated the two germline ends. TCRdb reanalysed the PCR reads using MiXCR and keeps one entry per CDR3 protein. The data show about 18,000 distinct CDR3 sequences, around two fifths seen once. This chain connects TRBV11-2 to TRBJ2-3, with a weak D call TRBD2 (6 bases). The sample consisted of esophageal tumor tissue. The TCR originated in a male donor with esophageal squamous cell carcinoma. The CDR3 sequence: CASSLGVGRTDTQYF. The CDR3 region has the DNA TGTGCCAGCAGCTTGGGGGTGGGGAGGACAGATACGCAGTATTTT.